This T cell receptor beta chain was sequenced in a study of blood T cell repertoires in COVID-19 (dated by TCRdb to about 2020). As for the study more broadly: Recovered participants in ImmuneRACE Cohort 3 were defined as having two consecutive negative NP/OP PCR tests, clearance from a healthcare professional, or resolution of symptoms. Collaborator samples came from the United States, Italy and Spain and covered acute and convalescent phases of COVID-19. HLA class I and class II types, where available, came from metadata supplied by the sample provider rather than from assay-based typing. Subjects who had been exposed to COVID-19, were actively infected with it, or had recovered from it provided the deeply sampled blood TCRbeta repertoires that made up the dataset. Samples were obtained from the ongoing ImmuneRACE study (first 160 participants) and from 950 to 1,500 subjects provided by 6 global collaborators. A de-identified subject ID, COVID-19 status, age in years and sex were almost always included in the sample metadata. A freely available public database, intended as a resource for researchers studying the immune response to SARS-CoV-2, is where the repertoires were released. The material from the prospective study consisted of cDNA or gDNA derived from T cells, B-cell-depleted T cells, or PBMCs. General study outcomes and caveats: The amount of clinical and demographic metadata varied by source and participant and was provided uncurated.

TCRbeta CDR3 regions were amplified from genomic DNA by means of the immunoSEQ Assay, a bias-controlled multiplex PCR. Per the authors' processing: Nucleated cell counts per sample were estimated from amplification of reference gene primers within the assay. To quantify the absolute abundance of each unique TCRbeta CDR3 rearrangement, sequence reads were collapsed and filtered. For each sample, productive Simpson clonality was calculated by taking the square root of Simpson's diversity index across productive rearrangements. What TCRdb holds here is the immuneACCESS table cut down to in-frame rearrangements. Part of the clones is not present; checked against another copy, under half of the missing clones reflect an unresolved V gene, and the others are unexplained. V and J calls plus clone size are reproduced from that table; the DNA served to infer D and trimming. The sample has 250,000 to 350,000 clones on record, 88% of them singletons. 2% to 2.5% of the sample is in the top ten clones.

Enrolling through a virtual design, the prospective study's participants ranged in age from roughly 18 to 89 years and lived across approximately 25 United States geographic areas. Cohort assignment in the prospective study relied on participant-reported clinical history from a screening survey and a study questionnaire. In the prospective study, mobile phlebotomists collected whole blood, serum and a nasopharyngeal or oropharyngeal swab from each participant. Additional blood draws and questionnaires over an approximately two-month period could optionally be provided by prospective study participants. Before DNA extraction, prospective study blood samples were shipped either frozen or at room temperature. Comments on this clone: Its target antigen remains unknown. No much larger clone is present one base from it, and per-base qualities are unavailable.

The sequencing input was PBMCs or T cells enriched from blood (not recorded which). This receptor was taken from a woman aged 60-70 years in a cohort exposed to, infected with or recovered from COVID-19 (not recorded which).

The nucleotide sequence is TGTGCCAGCAGTTCCCCGGGACAGGGGCTCTACGAGCAGTACTTC. Translated, this is CASSSPGQGLYEQYF. In this chain, TRBV27 is recombined with TRBJ2-7; 10 bases in between match TRBD1. Clipping removes 4 bases from V and 3 bases from J, with 6 as the unmatched junction base count. Counted from cysteine to phenylalanine, this CDR3 has 15 amino acids. Only the CDR3 part of the read is kept: 45 bases, read in frame from the first base. Looking up the germline V gene (reference sequence) yields CDR1 MNHEY and CDR2 SMNVEV.